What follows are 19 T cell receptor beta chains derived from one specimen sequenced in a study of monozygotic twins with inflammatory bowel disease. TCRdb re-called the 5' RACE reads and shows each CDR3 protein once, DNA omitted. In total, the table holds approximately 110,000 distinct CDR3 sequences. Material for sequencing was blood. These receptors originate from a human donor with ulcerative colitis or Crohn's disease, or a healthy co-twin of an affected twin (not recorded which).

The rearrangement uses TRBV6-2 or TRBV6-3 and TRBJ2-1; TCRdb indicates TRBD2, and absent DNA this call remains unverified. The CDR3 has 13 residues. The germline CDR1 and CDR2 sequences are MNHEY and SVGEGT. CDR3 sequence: CASSLRLAAEQFF.

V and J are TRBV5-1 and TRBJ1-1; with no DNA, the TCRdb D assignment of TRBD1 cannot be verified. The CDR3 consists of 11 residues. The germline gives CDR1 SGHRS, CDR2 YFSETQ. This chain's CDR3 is CASRAGTGAFF.

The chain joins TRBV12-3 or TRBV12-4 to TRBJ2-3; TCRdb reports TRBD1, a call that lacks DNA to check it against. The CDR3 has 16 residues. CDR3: CASIRGVSPSTDTQYF.

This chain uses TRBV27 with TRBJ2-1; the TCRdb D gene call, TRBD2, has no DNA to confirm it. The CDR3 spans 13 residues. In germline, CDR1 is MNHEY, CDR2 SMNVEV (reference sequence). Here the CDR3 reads CASRASGDNEQFF.

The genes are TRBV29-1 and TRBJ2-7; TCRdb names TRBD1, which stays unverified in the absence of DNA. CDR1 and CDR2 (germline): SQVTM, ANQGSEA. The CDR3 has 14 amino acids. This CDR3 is CSVEESGDPYEQYF.

CDR3 loop: CASGQGGFSPLHF. The chain employs TRBV2 and TRBJ1-6; the D gene TCRdb calls, TRBD1, cannot be checked with no DNA. The CDR3 runs to 13 residues. Germline CDR1 SNHLY, CDR2 FYNNEI.

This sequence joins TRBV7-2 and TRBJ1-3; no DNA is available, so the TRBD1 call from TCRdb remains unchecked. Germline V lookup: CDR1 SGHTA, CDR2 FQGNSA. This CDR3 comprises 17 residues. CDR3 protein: CASSLALSRGFGNTIYF.

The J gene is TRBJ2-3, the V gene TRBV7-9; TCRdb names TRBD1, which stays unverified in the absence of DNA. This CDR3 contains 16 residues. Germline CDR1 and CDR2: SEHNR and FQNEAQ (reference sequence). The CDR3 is CASSGTPGTRKREQYF.

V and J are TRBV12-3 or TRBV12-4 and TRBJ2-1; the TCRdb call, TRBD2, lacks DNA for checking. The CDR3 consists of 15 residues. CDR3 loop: CASSLNSGAYNEQFF.

The CDR3 loop is CASSLEDKNYGYTF. The rearrangement joins TRBV5-1 to TRBJ1-2; TCRdb selects TRBD1, and the lack of DNA leaves this call unchecked. Germline assignment: CDR1 SGHRS and CDR2 YFSETQ. The CDR3 sequence is 14 residues long.

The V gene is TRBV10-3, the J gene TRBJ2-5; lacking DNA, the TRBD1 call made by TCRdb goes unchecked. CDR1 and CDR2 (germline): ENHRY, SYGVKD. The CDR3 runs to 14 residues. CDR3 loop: CAISKRGRVETQYF.

The CDR3 region is CASSSPRPGEQFF. The rearrangement uses TRBV28 and TRBJ2-1; TCRdb gives TRBD1 as the D gene, but with no DNA this cannot be confirmed. Germline lookup yields CDR1 MDHEN and CDR2 SYDVKM. The CDR3 has 13 amino acids.

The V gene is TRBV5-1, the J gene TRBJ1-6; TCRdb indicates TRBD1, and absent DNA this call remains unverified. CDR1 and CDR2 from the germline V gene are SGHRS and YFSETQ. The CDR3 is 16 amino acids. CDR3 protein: CASSLDAQGVYSPLHF.

CDR3 in amino acids: CASSPRSGGRTDTQYF. The chain couples TRBV18 to TRBJ2-3; TCRdb gives TRBD1 as the D gene, but with no DNA this cannot be confirmed. CDR3 length: 16 amino acids. Germline CDR1 KGHSH, CDR2 LQKENI.

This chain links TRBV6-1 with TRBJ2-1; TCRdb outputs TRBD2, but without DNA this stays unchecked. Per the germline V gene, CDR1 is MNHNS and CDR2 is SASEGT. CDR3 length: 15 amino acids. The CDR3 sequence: CASSARGWEYNEQFF.

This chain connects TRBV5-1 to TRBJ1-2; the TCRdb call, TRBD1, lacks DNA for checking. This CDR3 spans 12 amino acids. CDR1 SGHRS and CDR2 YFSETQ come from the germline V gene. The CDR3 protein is CASSPQGEGYTF.

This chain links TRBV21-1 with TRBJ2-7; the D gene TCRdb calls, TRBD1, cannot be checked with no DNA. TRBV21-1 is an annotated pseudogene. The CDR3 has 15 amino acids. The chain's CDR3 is CASSKESRGRYEQYF.

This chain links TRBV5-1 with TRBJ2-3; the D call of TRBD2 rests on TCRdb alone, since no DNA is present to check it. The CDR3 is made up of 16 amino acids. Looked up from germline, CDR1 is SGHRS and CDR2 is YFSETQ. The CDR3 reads CASSSHQRGDTDTQYF.

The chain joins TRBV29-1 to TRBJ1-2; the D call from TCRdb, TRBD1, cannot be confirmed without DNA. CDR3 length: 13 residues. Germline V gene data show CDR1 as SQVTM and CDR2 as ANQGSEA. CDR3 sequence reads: CSVDRAGGGGYTF.